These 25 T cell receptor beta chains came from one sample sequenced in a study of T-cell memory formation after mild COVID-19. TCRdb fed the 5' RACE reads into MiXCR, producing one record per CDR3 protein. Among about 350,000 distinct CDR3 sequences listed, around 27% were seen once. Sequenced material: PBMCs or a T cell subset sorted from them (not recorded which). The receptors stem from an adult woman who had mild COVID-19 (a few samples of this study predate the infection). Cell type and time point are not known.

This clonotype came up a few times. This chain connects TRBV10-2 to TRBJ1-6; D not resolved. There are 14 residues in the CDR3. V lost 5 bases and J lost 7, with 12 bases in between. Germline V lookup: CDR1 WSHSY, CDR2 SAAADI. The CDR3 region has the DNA TGCGCCAGCAGTAGGGAAGGCCAGAATTCACCCCTCCACTTT. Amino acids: CASSREGQNSPLHF.

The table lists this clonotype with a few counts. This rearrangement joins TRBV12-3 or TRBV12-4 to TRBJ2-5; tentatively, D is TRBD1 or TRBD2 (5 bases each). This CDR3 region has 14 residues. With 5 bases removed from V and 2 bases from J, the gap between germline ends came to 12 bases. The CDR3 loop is CASSRRDGQETQYF. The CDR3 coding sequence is TGTGCCAGCAGTCGCCGGGACGGGCAAGAGACCCAGTACTTC.

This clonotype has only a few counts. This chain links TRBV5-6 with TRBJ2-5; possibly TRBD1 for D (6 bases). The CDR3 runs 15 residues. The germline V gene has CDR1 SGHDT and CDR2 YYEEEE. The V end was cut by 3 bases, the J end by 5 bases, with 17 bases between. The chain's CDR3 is CASSSHPRGSETQYF. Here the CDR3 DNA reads TGTGCCAGCAGCTCCCACCCGAGGGGGAGCGAGACCCAGTACTTC.

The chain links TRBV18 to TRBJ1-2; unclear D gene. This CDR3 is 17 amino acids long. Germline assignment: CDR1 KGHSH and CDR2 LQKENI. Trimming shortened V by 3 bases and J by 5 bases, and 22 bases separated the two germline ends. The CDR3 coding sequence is TGTGCCAGCTCACCCCCCCTTTTCAGCGCCGCAATTTATGGCTACACCTTC. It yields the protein CASSPPLFSAAIYGYTF.

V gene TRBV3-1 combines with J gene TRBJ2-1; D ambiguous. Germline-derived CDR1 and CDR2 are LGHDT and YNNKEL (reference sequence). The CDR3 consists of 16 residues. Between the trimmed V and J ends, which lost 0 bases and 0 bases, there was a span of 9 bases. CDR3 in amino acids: CASSQEWESSYNEQFF. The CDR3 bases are TGTGCCAGCAGCCAAGAATGGGAAAGCTCCTACAATGAGCAGTTCTTC.

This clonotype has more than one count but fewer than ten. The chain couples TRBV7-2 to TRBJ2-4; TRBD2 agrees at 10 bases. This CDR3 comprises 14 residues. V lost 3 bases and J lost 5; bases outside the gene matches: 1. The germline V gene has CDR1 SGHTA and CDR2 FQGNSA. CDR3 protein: CASSFGTSENIQYF. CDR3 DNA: TGTGCCAGCAGCTTCGGGACTAGCGAAAACATTCAGTACTTC.

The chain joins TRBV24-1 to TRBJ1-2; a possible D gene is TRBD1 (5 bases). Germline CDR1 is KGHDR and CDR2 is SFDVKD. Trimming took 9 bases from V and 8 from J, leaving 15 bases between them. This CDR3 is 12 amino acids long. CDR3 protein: CATGEATVGYTF. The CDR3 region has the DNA TGTGCCACCGGGGAGGCGACAGTCGGCTACACCTTC.

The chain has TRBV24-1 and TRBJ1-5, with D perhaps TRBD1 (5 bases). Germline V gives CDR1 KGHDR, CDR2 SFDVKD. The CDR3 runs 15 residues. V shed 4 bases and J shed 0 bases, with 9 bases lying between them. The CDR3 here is CATSDRDDSNQPQHF. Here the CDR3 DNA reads TGTGCCACCAGTGACCGGGACGATAGCAATCAGCCCCAGCATTTT.

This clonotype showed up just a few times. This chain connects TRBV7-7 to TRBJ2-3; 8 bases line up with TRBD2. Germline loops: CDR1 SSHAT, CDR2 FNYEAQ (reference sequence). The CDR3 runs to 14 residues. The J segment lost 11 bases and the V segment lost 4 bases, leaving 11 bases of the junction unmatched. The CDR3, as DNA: TGTGCCAGCAGCTCCTCCGGGGGGGGGTTACGGCAGTATTTT. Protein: CASSSSGGGLRQYF.

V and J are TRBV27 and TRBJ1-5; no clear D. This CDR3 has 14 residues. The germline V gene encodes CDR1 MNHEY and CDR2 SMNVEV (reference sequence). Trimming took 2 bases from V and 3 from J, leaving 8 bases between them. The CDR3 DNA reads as TGTGCCAGCAGTTTACACGGGTTCAATCAGCCCCAGCATTTT. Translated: CASSLHGFNQPQHF.

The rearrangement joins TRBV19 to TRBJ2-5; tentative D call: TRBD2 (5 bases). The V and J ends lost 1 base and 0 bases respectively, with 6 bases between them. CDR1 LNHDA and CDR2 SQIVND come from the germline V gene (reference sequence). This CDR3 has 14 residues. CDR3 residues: CASSIAGNQETQYF. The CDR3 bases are TGTGCCAGTAGTATAGCGGGGAACCAAGAGACCCAGTACTTC. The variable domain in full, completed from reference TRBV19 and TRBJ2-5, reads DGGITQSPKYLFRKEGQNVTLSCEQNLNHDAMYWYRQDPGQGLRLIYYSQIVNDFQKGDIAEGYSVSREKKESFPLTVTSAQKNPTAFYLCASSIAGNQETQYFGPGTRLLVL.

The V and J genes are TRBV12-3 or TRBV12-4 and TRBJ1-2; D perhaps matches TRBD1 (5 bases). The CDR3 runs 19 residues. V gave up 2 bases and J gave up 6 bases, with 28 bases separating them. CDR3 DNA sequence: TGTGCCAGCAGTTTACGGGTGGGGGGACCGTTAAAAGGAAGCGATGGCTACACCTTC. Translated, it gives CASSLRVGGPLKGSDGYTF.

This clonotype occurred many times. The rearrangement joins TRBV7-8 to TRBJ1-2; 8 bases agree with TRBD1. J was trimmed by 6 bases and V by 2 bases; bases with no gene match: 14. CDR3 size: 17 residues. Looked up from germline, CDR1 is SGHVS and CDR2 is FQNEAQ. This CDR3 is CASSLSRAGGYRNGYTF. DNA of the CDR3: TGTGCCAGCAGCTTATCCAGGGCAGGGGGCTACCGCAATGGCTACACCTTC.

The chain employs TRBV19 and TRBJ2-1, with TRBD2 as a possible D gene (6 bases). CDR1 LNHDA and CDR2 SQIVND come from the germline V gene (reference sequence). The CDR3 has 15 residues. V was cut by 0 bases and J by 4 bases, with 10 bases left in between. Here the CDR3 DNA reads TGTGCCAGTAGTATAGATTCAAGCGGGTACAATGAGCAGTTCTTC. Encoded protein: CASSIDSSGYNEQFF.

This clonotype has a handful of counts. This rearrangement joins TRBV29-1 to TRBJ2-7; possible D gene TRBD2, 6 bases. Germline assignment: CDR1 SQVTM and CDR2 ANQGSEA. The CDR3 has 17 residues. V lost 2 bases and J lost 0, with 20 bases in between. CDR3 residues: CSVEWGVGVGSSYEQYF. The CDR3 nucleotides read TGCAGCGTTGAATGGGGGGTAGGAGTAGGTAGCTCCTACGAGCAGTACTTC.

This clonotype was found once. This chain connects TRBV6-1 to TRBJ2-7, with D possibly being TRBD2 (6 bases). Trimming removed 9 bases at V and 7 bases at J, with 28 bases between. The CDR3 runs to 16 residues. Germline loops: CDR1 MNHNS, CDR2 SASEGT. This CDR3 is CASCTSSDFLTLEQYF. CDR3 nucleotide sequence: TGTGCCAGTTGTACCTCTAGCGACTTCTTAACTTTGGAGCAGTACTTC.

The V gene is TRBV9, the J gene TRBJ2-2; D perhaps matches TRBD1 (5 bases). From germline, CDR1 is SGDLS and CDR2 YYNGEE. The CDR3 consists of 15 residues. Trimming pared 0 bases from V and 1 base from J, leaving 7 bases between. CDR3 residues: CASSVVRENTGELFF. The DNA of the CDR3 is TGTGCCAGCAGCGTAGTCAGGGAGAACACCGGGGAGCTGTTTTTT.

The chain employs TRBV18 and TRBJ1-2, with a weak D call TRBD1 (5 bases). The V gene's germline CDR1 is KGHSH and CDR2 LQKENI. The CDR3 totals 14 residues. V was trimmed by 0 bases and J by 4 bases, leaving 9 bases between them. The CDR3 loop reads CASSPPGVVYGYTF. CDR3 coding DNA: TGTGCCAGCTCACCACCGGGGGTGGTCTATGGCTACACCTTC.

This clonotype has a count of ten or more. CDR3 coding DNA: TGCGCCAGCAGCTTTATTCCAGCGGGAGGGTCGGCAGATACGCAGTATTTT. Translation: CASSFIPAGGSADTQYF. The chain joins TRBV5-1 to TRBJ2-3; 10 positions match TRBD2. The trim removed 2 bases at V and 4 bases at J, leaving 10 bases unmatched. Per the germline V gene, CDR1 is SGHRS and CDR2 is YFSETQ. This CDR3 spans 17 amino acids.

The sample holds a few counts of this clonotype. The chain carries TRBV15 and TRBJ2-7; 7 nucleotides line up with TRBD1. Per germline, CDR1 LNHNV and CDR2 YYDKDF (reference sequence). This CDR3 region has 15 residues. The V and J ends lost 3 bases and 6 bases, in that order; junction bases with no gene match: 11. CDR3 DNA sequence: TGTGCCACCAGCAGGTCGACAGGGAGTCCAGTCGAGCAGTACTTC. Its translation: CATSRSTGSPVEQYF.

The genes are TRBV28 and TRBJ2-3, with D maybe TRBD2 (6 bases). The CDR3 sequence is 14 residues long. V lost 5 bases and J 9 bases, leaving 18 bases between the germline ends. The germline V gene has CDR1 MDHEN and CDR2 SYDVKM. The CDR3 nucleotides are TGTGCCAGCAGTAGTCCCGGGAGACCCGTGACGCAGTATTTT. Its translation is CASSSPGRPVTQYF.

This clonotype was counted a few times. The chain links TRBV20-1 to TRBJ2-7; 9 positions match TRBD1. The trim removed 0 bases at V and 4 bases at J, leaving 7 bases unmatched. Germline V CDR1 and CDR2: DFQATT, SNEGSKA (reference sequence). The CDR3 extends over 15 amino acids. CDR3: CSARDRDRVMYEQYF. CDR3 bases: TGCAGTGCTAGAGATCGGGACAGGGTAATGTACGAGCAGTACTTC.

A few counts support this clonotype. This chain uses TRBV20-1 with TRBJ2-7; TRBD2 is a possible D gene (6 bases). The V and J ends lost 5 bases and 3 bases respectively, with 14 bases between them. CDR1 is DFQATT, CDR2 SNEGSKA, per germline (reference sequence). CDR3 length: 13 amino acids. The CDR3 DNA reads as TGCAGTGCTCTCATGGGGGGTAGCTACGAGCAGTACTTC. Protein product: CSALMGGSYEQYF.

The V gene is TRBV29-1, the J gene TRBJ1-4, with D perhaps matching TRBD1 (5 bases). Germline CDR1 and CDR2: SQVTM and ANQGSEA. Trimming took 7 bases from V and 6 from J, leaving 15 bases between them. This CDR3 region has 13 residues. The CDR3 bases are TGCAGCGCCAGGGCTGGGCCGTATGAAAAACTGTTTTTT. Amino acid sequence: CSARAGPYEKLFF.

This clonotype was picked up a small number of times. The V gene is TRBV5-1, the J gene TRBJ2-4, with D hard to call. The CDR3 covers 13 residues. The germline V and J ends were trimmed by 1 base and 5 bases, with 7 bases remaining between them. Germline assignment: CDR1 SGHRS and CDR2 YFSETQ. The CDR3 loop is CASSLSRENIQYF. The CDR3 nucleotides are TGCGCCAGCAGCTTGTCCCGAGAAAACATTCAGTACTTC.